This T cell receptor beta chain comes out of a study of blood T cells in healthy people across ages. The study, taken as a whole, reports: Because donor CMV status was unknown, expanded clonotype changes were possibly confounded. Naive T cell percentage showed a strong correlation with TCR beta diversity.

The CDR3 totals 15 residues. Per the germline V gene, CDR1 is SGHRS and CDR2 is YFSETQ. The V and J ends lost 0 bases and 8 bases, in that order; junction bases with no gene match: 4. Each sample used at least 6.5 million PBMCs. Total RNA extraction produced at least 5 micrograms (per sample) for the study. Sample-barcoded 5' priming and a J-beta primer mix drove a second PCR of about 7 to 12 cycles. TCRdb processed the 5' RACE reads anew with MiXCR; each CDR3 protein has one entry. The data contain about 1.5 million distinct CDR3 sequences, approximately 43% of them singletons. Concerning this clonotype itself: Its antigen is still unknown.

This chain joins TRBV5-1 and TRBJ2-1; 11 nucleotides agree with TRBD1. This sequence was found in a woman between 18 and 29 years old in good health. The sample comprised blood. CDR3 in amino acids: CASSLADRGLDEQFF. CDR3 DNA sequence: TGCGCCAGCAGCTTGGCGGACAGGGGGCTTGATGAGCAGTTCTTC. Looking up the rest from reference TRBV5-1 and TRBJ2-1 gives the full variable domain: KAGVTQTPRYLIKTRGQQVTLSCSPISGHRSVSWYQQTPGQGLQFLFEYFSETQRNKGNFPGRFSGRQFSNSRSEMNVSTLELGDSALYLCASSLADRGLDEQFFGPGTRLTVL.